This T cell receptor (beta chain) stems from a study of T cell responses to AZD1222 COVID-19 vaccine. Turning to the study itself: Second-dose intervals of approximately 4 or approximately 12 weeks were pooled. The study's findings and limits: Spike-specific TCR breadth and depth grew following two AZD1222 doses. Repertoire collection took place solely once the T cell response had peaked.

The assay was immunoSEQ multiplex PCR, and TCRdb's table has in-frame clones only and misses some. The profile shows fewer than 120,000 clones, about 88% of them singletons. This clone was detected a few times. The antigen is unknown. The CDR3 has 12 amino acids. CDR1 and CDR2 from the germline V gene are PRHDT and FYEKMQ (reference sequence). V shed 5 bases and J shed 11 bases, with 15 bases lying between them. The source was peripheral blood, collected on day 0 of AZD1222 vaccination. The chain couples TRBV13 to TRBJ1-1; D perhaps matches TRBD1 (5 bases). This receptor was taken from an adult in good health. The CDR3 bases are TGTGCCAGCAGCCGGGGGGAGATACACGCTTTCTTT. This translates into CASSRGEIHAFF.